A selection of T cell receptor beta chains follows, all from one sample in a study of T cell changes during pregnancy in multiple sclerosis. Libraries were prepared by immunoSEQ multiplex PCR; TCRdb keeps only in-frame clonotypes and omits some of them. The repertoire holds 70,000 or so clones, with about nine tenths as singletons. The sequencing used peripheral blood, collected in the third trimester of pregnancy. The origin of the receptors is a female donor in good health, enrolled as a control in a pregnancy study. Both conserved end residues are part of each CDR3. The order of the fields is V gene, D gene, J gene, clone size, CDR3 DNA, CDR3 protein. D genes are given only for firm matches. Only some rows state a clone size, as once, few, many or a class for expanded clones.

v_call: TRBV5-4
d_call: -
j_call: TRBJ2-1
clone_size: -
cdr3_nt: TGTGCCAGCAGCTTGGTGGCTAGCAATGAGCAGTTCTTC
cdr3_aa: CASSLVASNEQFF

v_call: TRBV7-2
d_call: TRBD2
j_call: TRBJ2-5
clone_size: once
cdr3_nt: TGTGCCAGCAGCGCGTCGGGACTAGCGGGAGGCAGAGAAGAGACCCAGTACTTC
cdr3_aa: CASSASGLAGGREETQYF

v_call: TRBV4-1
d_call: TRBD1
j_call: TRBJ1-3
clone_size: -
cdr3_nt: TGCGCCAGCAGCCAAGAAAGGGGGACAGGGATTGGAAACACCATATATTTT
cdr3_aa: CASSQERGTGIGNTIYF

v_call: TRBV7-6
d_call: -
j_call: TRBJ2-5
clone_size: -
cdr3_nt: TGTGCCAGCAGCTTAACGACTAGTCTGGAGACCCAGTACTTC
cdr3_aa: CASSLTTSLETQYF

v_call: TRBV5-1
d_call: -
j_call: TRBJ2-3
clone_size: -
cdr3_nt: TGCGCCAGCAGCCCGAGCGGTAATACGCAGTATTTT
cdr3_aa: CASSPSGNTQYF

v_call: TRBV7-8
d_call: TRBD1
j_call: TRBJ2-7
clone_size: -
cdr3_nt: TGTGCCAGCAGACGCTCCACCGGGACAGGGCGGTACGAGCAGTACTTC
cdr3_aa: CASRRSTGTGRYEQYF

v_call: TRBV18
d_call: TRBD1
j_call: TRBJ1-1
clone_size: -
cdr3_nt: TGTGCCAGCTCAGCCGACAGGGCGGAGGGCACTGAAGCTTTCTTT
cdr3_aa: CASSADRAEGTEAFF

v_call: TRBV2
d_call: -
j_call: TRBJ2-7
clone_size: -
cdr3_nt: TGTGCCAGCAGTCTAGTCCCCGAGCAGTACTTC
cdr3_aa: CASSLVPEQYF

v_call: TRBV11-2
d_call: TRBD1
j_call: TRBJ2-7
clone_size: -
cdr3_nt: TGTGCCAGCAGCTTAGGCGGACAGGGCTACGAGCAGTACTTC
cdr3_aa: CASSLGGQGYEQYF

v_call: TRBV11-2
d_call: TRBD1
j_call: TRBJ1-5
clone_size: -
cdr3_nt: TGTGCCAGCAGCTTCGGGCAGGGGGTTGGTCAGCCCCAGCATTTT
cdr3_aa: CASSFGQGVGQPQHF

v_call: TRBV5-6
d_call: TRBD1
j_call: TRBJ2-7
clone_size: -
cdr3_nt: TGTGCCAGCAGCTTAGTATACAGGGGTGGCGAGCAGTACTTC
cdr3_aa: CASSLVYRGGEQYF

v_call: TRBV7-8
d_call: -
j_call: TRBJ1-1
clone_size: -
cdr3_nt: TGTGCCAGCAGCTTCGGCAGGGGGAACACTGAAGCTTTCTTT
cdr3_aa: CASSFGRGNTEAFF

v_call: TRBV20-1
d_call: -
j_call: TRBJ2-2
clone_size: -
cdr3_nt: TGCAGTGCTAGAGGGCGGAGGGAGCTGTTTTTT
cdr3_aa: CSARGRRELFF

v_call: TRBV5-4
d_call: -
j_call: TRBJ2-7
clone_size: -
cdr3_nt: TGTGCCAGCAGCTTGACAGGGTTATCCTACGAGCAGTACTTC
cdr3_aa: CASSLTGLSYEQYF

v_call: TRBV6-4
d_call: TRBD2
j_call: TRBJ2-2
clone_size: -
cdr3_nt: TGTGCCAGCAGCGCACTAGCGGGGGATACCGGGGAGCTGTTTTTT
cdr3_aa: CASSALAGDTGELFF

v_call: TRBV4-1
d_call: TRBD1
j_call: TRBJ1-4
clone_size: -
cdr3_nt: TGCGCCAGCAGCCCGCCGGACAGGGGGGTTAATGAAAAACTGTTTTTT
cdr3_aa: CASSPPDRGVNEKLFF

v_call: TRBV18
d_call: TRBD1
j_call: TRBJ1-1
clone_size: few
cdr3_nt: TGTGCCAGCTCACCACAGGGGGCAAACACTGAAGCTTTCTTT
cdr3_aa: CASSPQGANTEAFF

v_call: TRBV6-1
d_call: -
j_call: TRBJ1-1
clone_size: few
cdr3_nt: TGTGCCACGTTACGCACATTTGAAGCTTTCTTT
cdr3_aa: CATLRTFEAFF

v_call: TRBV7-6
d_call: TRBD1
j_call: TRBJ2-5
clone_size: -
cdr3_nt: TGTGCCAGCAGCTCAGGGACAGGGGTTGAGACCCAGTACTTC
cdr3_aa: CASSSGTGVETQYF

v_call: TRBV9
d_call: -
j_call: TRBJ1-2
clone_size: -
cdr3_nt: TGTGCCAGTTCAGGGTCCTATGGCTACACCTTC
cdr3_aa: CASSGSYGYTF

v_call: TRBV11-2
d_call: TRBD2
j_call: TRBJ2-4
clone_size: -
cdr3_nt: TGTGCCAGCAGCTCGTCGGCGTCTAGCGGGAGGAGCCACATTCAGTACTTC
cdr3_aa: CASSSSASSGRSHIQYF

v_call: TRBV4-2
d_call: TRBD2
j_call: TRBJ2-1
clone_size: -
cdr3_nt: TGTGCCAGCAGCCAAGGTCGGCTAGCGGGGGTTGATAGCTCCTACAATGAGCAGTTCTTC
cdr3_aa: CASSQGRLAGVDSSYNEQFF

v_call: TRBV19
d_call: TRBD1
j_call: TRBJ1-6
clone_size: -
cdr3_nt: TGTGCCAGTAGGACAGGGGGTATCAATAATTCACCCCTCCACTTT
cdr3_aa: CASRTGGINNSPLHF

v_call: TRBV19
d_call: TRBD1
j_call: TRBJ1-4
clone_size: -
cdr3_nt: TGTGCCAGTAGTATAGCCTCCGGGACAGGGAATGAAAAACTGTTTTTT
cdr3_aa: CASSIASGTGNEKLFF

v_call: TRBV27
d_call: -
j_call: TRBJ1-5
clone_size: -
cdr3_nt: TGTGCCAGCAGTCCCACGACTGGGCCCCAGCATTTT
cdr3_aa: CASSPTTGPQHF

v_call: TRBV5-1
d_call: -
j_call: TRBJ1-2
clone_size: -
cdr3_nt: TGCGCCAGCAGCTTATTCACGGGAGGGCCAGGGGCTAACTATGGCTACACCTTC
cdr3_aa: CASSLFTGGPGANYGYTF

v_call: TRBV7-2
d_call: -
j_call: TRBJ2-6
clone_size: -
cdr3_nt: TGTGCCAGCAGGAGACAGGCCTCTGGGGCCAACGTCCTGACTTTC
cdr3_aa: CASRRQASGANVLTF

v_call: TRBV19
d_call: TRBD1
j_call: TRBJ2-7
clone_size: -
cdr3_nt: TGTGCCAGTAGTCTTACAGGGGTGGGTCCCTACGAGCAGTACTTC
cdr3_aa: CASSLTGVGPYEQYF